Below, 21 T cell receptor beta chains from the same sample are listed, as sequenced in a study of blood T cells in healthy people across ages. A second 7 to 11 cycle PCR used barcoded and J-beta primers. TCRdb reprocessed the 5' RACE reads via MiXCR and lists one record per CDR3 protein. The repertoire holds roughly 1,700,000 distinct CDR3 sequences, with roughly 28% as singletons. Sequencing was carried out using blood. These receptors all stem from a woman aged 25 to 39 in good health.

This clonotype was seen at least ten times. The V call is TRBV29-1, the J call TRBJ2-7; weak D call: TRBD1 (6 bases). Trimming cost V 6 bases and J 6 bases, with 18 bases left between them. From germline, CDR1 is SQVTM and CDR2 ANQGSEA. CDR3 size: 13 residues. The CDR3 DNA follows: TGCAGCGTCCATTGGGGGTTCAGGGGCGAGCAGTACTTC. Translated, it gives CSVHWGFRGEQYF.

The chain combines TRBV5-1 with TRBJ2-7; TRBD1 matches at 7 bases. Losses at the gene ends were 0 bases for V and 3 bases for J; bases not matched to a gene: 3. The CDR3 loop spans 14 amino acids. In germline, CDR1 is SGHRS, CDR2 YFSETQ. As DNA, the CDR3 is TGCGCCAGCAGCTTGGCTGGACAGGACTACGAGCAGTACTTC. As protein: CASSLAGQDYEQYF. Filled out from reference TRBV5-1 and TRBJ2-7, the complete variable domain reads KAGVTQTPRYLIKTRGQQVTLSCSPISGHRSVSWYQQTPGQGLQFLFEYFSETQRNKGNFPGRFSGRQFSNSRSEMNVSTLELGDSALYLCASSLAGQDYEQYFGPGTRLTVT.

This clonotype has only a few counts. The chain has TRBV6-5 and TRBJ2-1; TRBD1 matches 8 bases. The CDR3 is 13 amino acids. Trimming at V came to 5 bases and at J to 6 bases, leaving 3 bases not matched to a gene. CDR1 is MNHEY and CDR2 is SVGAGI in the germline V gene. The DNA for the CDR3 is TGTGCCAGCAGTATGGACAGGGTCAATGAGCAGTTCTTC. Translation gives CASSMDRVNEQFF.

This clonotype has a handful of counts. CDR3: CASSEEAYTEAFF. CDR3 in DNA: TGTGCCAGCAGTGAGGAGGCTTACACTGAAGCTTTCTTT. J is TRBJ1-1 and V is TRBV6-4, with D unclear. This CDR3 spans 13 amino acids. From germline, CDR1 is MRHNA and CDR2 SNTAGT. V lost 3 bases to trimming and J lost 3 bases, with 8 bases between them.

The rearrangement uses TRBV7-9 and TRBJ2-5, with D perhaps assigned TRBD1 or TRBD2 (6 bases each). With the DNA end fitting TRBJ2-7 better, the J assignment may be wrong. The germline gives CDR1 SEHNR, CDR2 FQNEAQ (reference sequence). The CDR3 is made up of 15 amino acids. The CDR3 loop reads CASRGGRDNPTEQYF. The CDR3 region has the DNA TGTGCCAGCAGGGGGGGCAGGGACAACCCCACCGAGCAGTACTTC.

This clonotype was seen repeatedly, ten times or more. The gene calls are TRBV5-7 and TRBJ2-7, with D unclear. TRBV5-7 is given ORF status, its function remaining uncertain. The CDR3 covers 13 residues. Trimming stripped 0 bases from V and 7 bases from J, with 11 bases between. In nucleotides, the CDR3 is TGTGCCAGCAGCTTGGCAGCCTTCTGGGAGCAGTACTTC. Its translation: CASSLAAFWEQYF.

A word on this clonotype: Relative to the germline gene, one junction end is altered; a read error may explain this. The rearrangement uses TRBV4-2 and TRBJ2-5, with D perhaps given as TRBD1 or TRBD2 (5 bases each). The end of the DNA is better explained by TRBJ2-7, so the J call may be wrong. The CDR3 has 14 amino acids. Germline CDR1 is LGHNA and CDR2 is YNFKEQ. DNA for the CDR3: TGTGCCGGCAGCCAAGGGGACGTAGCGTACGAGCAGTACTTC. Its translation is CAGSQGDVAYEQYF.

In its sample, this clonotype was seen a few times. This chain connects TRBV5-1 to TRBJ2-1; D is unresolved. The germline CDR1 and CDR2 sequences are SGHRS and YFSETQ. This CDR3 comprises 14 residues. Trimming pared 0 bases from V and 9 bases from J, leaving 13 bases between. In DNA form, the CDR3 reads TGCGCCAGCAGCTTGGTTGCAGGTTCAAGTGAGCAGTTCTTC. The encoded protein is CASSLVAGSSEQFF. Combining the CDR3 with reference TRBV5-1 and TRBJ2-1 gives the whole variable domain KAGVTQTPRYLIKTRGQQVTLSCSPISGHRSVSWYQQTPGQGLQFLFEYFSETQRNKGNFPGRFSGRQFSNSRSEMNVSTLELGDSALYLCASSLVAGSSEQFFGPGTRLTVL.

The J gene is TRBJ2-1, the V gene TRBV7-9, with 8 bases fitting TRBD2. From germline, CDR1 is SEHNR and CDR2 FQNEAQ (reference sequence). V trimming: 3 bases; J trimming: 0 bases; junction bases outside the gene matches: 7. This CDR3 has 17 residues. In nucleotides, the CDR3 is TGTGCCAGCAGCTTTCCAGCGGGGGCCGACTCCTACAATGAGCAGTTCTTC. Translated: CASSFPAGADSYNEQFF.

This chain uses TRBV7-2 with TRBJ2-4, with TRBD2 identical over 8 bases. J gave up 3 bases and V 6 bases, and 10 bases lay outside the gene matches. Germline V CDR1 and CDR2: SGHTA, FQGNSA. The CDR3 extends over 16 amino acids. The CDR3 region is CASSSREGLIKNIQYF. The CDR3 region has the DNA TGTGCCAGCAGTTCACGGGAGGGTCTGATCAAAAACATTCAGTACTTC.

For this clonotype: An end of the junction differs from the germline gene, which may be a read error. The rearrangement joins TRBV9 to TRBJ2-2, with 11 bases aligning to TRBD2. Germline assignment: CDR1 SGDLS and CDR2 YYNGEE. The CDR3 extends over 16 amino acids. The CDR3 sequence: CASSARTSGYTGKLFF. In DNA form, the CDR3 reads TGTGCCAGCAGCGCCAGGACTAGCGGGTACACCGGGAAGCTGTTTTTT. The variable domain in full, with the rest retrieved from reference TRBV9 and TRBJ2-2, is DSGVTQTPKHLITATGQRVTLRCSPRSGDLSVYWYQQSLDQGLQFLIQYYNGEERAKGNILERFSAQQFPDLHSELNLSSLELGDSALYFCASSARTSGYTGKLFFGEGSRLTVL.

This chain's CDR3 is CASSEQLSSYEQYF. The CDR3 coding sequence is TGTGCCAGCAGTGAACAGCTTAGCTCCTACGAGCAGTACTTC. The chain joins TRBV6-1 to TRBJ2-7; D gene unclear. Trimming pared 2 bases from V and 0 bases from J, leaving 8 bases between. This CDR3 has 14 residues. Germline V gives CDR1 MNHNS, CDR2 SASEGT.

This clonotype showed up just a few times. The CDR3 sequence is CASTTYNEKLFF. The CDR3 DNA follows: TGTGCCAGCACCACTTATAATGAAAAACTGTTTTTT. The rearrangement links TRBV12-3 or TRBV12-4 to TRBJ1-4; D is ambiguous. V was shortened by 7 bases and J by 4 bases, with 7 bases between the two germline ends. The CDR3 consists of 12 residues.

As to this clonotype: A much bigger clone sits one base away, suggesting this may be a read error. The CDR3 loop reads CASSTGLTGAYEQYF. The CDR3 nucleotides are TGTGCCAGCAGCACCGGACTAACGGGAGCCTACGAGCAGTACTTC. The chain links TRBV7-2 to TRBJ2-7, with D perhaps TRBD2 (6 bases). The CDR3 consists of 15 residues. V lost 5 bases, J lost 2 bases, and 16 bases lay in between. Germline-derived CDR1 and CDR2 are SGHTA and FQGNSA.

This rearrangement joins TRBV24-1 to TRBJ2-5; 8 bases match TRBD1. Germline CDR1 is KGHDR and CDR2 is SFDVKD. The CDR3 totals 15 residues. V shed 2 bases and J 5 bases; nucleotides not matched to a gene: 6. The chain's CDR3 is CATSDSDRAVETQYF. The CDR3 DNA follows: TGTGCCACCAGTGATTCGGACAGGGCGGTGGAGACCCAGTACTTC.

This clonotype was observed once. The CDR3 region is CASSTGLAYVEQFF. The CDR3 nucleotides are TGTGCCAGCAGCACCGGACTTGCCTACGTAGAGCAGTTCTTC. The chain links TRBV9 to TRBJ2-1, with D perhaps matching TRBD2 (5 bases). The CDR3 is made up of 14 amino acids. Germline CDR1 SGDLS, CDR2 YYNGEE. V was shortened by 4 bases and J by 10 bases, with 18 bases between the two germline ends.

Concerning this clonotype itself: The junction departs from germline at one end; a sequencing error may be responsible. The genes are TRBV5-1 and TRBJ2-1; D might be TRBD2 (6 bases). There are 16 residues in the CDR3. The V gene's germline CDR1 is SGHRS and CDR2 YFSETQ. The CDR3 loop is CASSAGSGSSCNEQFF. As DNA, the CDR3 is TGCGCCAGCAGCGCTGGTAGCGGTAGCTCCTGCAATGAGCAGTTCTTC.

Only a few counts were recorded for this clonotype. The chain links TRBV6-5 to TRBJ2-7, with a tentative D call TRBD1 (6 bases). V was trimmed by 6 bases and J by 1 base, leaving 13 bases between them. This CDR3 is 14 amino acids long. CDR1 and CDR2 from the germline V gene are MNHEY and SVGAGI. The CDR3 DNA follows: TGTGCCAGCAGATCGAGCAGGGGATCCTACGAGCAGTACTTC. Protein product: CASRSSRGSYEQYF.

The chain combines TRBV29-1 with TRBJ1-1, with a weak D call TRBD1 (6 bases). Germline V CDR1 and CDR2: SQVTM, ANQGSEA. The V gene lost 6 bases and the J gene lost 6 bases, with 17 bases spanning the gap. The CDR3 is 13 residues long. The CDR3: CSVVGTPAPEAFF. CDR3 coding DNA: TGCAGCGTCGTCGGGACACCGGCCCCTGAAGCTTTCTTT. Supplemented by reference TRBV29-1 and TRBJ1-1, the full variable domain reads SAVISQKPSRDICQRGTSLTIQCQVDSQVTMMFWYRQQPGQSLTLIATANQGSEATYESGFVIDKFPISRPNLTFSTLTVSNMSPEDSSIYLCSVVGTPAPEAFFGQGTRLTVV.

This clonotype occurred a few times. CDR3 in DNA: TGCGCCAGCAGCGTGCGAGGCGGAGGCGCAAATAATTCACCCCTCCACTTT. Amino acid sequence: CASSVRGGGANNSPLHF. The chain combines TRBV5-1 with TRBJ1-6; D remains ambiguous. There are 17 residues in the CDR3. The germline gives CDR1 SGHRS, CDR2 YFSETQ. V gave up 4 bases and J gave up 5 bases, with 19 bases separating them.

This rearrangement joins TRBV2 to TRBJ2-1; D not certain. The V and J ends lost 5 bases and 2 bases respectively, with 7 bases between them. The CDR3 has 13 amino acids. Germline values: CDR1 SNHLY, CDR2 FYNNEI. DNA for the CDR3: TGTGCCAGCAGTTTGGAGACCTACAATGAGCAGTTCTTC. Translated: CASSLETYNEQFF.